This TCR beta chain was identified in a study of shared clonotypes between healthy human individuals. Study details: In total, the donors were two women and a few men aged 18 to 49. The study, taken as a whole, reports: Among donors, sharing of clonotypes was expected to be affected by sequencing depth.

Assay used: immunoSEQ multiplex PCR; TCRdb lists only in-frame clones, some missing. The table includes about 510,000 clones, 75% to 80% detected once. The donors were all Caucasian adults (living in Nashville, Tennessee). Germline CDR1 LNHDA, CDR2 SQIVND (reference sequence). The CDR3 is made up of 13 amino acids. V was clipped by 1 base and J by 5 bases, with 8 bases between them. On this clone: The antigen remains undetermined.

Sequencing was done on a sample of PBMCs. The chain employs TRBV19 and TRBJ1-1; D unclear. This clonotype originated in a middle-aged woman in good health. Some clones in this sample may be carry-over from other donors' samples. CDR3 residues: CASSIGRETEAFF. CDR3 DNA: TGTGCCAGTAGTATAGGCCGGGAAACTGAAGCTTTCTTT.